A selection of T cell receptor beta chains follows, all from one sample in a study of naive CD8 T cells in extremely preterm neonates. The repertoire was sequenced with immunoSEQ multiplex PCR; TCRdb's copy has only in-frame clones and lacks some. In the table there are about 7,500 clones, 95% to 98% of which are singletons. The sample consisted of naive CD8+ T cells from cord blood. The receptors stem from a newborn in good health. The CDR3 runs from the conserved cysteine through the conserved F or W. The D gene is left open where the match is weak. Only some rows state a clone size, as once, few, many or a class for expanded clones.

clone_size: once
v_call: TRBV13
j_call: TRBJ2-3
d_call: TRBD1
cdr3_aa: CASSLEGQGTDTQYF
cdr3_nt: TGTGCCAGCAGCTTAGAAGGACAGGGCACAGATACGCAGTATTTT

clone_size: -
v_call: TRBV27
j_call: TRBJ1-5
d_call: -
cdr3_aa: CASSEQGRQPQHF
cdr3_nt: TGTGCCAGCAGTGAACAGGGTCGCCAGCCCCAGCATTTT

clone_size: -
v_call: TRBV9
j_call: TRBJ2-3
d_call: TRBD2
cdr3_aa: CASSLGGAGSTDTQYF
cdr3_nt: TGTGCCAGCAGCCTCGGGGGGGCGGGAAGCACAGATACGCAGTATTTT

clone_size: -
v_call: TRBV13
j_call: TRBJ2-1
d_call: TRBD2
cdr3_aa: CASSPSGVVAGPNEQFF
cdr3_nt: TGTGCCAGCAGCCCGAGTGGGGTGGTAGCGGGTCCGAATGAGCAGTTCTTC

clone_size: -
v_call: TRBV30
j_call: TRBJ1-6
d_call: -
cdr3_aa: CAWSEVTGKGGSYNSPLHF
cdr3_nt: TGTGCCTGGTCCGAGGTCACAGGGAAAGGAGGCTCCTATAATTCACCCCTCCACTTT

clone_size: -
v_call: TRBV5-1
j_call: TRBJ2-6
d_call: -
cdr3_aa: CASSAGISGANVLTF
cdr3_nt: TGCGCCAGCAGCGCCGGTATCTCTGGGGCCAACGTCCTGACTTTC

clone_size: -
v_call: TRBV30
j_call: TRBJ2-1
d_call: TRBD2
cdr3_aa: CAWSLAGGPDEQFF
cdr3_nt: TGTGCCTGGAGCCTAGCGGGGGGGCCTGATGAGCAGTTCTTC

clone_size: once
v_call: TRBV6-5
j_call: TRBJ1-1
d_call: -
cdr3_aa: CASTPVQGSTEAFF
cdr3_nt: TGTGCCAGCACCCCGGTACAGGGAAGCACTGAAGCTTTCTTT

clone_size: -
v_call: TRBV5-4
j_call: TRBJ1-1
d_call: -
cdr3_aa: CASSLGGQVGTEAFF
cdr3_nt: TGTGCCAGCAGCTTGGGGGGGCAGGTGGGGACTGAAGCTTTCTTT

clone_size: -
v_call: TRBV28
j_call: TRBJ2-1
d_call: -
cdr3_aa: CASKRRGNEQFF
cdr3_nt: TGTGCCAGCAAACGTCGGGGAAATGAGCAGTTCTTC

clone_size: -
v_call: TRBV5-6
j_call: TRBJ2-1
d_call: TRBD1
cdr3_aa: CASSLGTGGAYNEQFF
cdr3_nt: TGTGCCAGCAGCTTGGGGACAGGGGGGGCCTACAATGAGCAGTTCTTC

clone_size: once
v_call: TRBV4-2
j_call: TRBJ2-7
d_call: TRBD1
cdr3_aa: CASSPTGGAVYEQYF
cdr3_nt: TGTGCCAGCAGCCCCACAGGGGGCGCAGTCTACGAGCAGTACTTC

clone_size: -
v_call: TRBV27
j_call: TRBJ1-2
d_call: TRBD1
cdr3_aa: CASSEPGQHFYGYTF
cdr3_nt: TGTGCCAGCAGTGAACCGGGACAGCACTTTTATGGCTACACCTTC

clone_size: once
v_call: TRBV27
j_call: TRBJ1-6
d_call: -
cdr3_aa: CASSPYSNSPLHF
cdr3_nt: TGTGCCAGCAGTCCGTACTCTAATTCACCCCTCCACTTT

clone_size: -
v_call: TRBV27
j_call: TRBJ2-7
d_call: -
cdr3_aa: CASSFGPGYEQYF
cdr3_nt: TGTGCCAGCAGTTTCGGCCCGGGGTACGAGCAGTACTTC

clone_size: -
v_call: TRBV27
j_call: TRBJ2-1
d_call: -
cdr3_aa: CASSLSPGSNEQFF
cdr3_nt: TGTGCCAGCAGTTTATCCCCGGGTTCCAATGAGCAGTTCTTC

clone_size: -
v_call: TRBV4-3
j_call: TRBJ2-1
d_call: TRBD2
cdr3_aa: CASSLGTSGDSYNEQFF
cdr3_nt: TGCGCCAGCAGCCTCGGGACTAGCGGGGATTCTTACAATGAGCAGTTCTTC

clone_size: -
v_call: TRBV4-1
j_call: TRBJ2-7
d_call: TRBD1
cdr3_aa: CASSGQAEFSYEQYF
cdr3_nt: TGCGCCAGCAGCGGACAGGCTGAGTTCTCCTACGAGCAGTACTTC

clone_size: -
v_call: TRBV30
j_call: TRBJ1-6
d_call: -
cdr3_aa: CAWTNSPLHF
cdr3_nt: TGTGCCTGGACAAATTCACCCCTCCACTTT

clone_size: -
v_call: TRBV4-2
j_call: TRBJ2-7
d_call: -
cdr3_aa: CASSQEPGYEQYF
cdr3_nt: TGTGCCAGCAGCCAAGAACCGGGGTACGAGCAGTACTTC